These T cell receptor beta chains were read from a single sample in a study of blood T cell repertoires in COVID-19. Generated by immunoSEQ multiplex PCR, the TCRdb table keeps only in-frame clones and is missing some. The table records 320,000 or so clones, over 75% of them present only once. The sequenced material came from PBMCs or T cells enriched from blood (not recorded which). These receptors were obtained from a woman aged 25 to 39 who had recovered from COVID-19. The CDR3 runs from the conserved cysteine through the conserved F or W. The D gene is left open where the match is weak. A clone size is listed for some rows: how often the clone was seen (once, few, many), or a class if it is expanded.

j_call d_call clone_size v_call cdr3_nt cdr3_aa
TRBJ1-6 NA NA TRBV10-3 TGTGCCATCAGTGACCGGGGAGATTCACCCCTCCACTTT CAISDRGDSPLHF
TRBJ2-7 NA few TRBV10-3 TGTGCCATCAAAGGGGAAGACGAGCAGTACTTC CAIKGEDEQYF
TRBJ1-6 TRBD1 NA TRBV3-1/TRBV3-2 TGTGCCAGCAGCCAAGAAGGGGGCAATTCACCCCTCCACTTT CASSQEGGNSPLHF
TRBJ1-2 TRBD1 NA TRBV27 TGTGCCAGCAGGTCTACGGGACAGGGGGCCTTTGGCTACACCTTC CASRSTGQGAFGYTF
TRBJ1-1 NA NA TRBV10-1 TGCGCCAGCAGTGAACCGGGGGACACTGAAGCTTTCTTT CASSEPGDTEAFF
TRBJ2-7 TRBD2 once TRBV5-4 TGTGCCAGCAGCCGCGAACTAGCGGGGGGGCCCTACGAGCAGTACTTC CASSRELAGGPYEQYF
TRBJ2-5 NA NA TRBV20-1 TGCAGTGCTAGTTGGGGAGGAGAGACCCAGTACTTC CSASWGGETQYF
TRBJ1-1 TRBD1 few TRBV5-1 TGCGCCAGCAGCTTAAGCCAGGGGACAGGTGAAGCTTTCTTT CASSLSQGTGEAFF
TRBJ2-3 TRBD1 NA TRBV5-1 TGCGCCAGCAGCCAACGGACAGGGAGCGCAGATACGCAGTATTTT CASSQRTGSADTQYF
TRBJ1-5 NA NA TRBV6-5 TGTGCCAGCCGCGGGGGGTGGAGCAGGGGGCCCCAGCATTTT CASRGGWSRGPQHF
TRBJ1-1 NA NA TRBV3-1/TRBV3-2 TGTGCCAGCAGCCGCCCGATGGGGGCGACGAACACTGAAGCTTTCTTT CASSRPMGATNTEAFF
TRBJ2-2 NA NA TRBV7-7 TGTGCCAGCAGCTCACAAATCCTGGGGGGGCCGAACACCGGGGAGCTGTTTTTT CASSSQILGGPNTGELFF
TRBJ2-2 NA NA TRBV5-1 TGCGCCAGCAGCTTGGGGGCAAACACCGGGGAGCTGTTTTTT CASSLGANTGELFF
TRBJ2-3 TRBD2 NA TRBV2 TGTGCCAGCACAGCGGGGGGGCTGACAGATACGCAGTATTTT CASTAGGLTDTQYF
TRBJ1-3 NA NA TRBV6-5 TGTGCCTCCTCGGGCGGGTCACGCTCTGGAAACACCATATATTTT CASSGGSRSGNTIYF
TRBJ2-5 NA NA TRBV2 TGTGCCAGCAGTGAACTTAGGGGGGGAGAGACCCAGTACTTC CASSELRGGETQYF
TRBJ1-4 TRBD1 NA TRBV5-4 TGTGCCAGCAGCTTGGACCCAGGGGGTACTAATGAAAAACTGTTTTTT CASSLDPGGTNEKLFF
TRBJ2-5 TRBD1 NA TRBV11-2 TGTGCCAGCAGACATGCAGGGGGTGGAGAGACCCAGTACTTC CASRHAGGGETQYF
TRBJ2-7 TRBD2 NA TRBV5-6 TGTGCCAGCAGCTGGGGACTAGCGGGGGGCTTCTCCTACGAGCAGTACTTC CASSWGLAGGFSYEQYF
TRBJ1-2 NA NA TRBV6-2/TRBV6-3 TGTGCCAGCAGCCAGTCCCGGGTGGCTGGCTACACCTTC CASSQSRVAGYTF
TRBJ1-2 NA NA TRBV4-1 TGCGCCAGCAGCCAAGAGCCCCGGGGGGACGGCTACACCTTC CASSQEPRGDGYTF
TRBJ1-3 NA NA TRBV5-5 TGTGCCAGCAGCTTGAGTGCGTCCTCTGGAAACACCATATATTTT CASSLSASSGNTIYF
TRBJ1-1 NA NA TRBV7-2 TGTGCCAGCAGTTCGACTGGGGCCACTGAAGCTTTCTTT CASSSTGATEAFF
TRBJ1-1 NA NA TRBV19 TGTGCCAGTAGTATTTTATCCCCGGGACAATCGAACACTGAAGCTTTCTTT CASSILSPGQSNTEAFF
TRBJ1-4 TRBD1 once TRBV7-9 TGTGCCAGCAGCTTAAGGACAGGGGCCGCCAATGAAAAACTGTTTTTT CASSLRTGAANEKLFF
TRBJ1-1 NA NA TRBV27 TGTGCCAGCAGTCCCCAGTGGGGAGGGAGCACTGAAGCTTTCTTT CASSPQWGGSTEAFF
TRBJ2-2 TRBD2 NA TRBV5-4 TGTGCCAGCAGCCCCTATAGCGGGGGGGTGACCGGGGAGCTGTTTTTT CASSPYSGGVTGELFF
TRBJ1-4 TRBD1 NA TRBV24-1 TGTGCCACCAGCTCCAGGACAGGGGATGAAAAACTGTTTTTT CATSSRTGDEKLFF
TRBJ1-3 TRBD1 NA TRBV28 TGTGCCAGCAGTCCTGGGGGCGAGGGGGCAATAGCCTCTGGAAACACCATATATTTT CASSPGGEGAIASGNTIYF
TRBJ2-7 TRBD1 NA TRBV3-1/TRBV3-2 TGTGCCAGCAGCCAAGTAGGGGACAGGAGCTCCTACGAGCAGTACTTC CASSQVGDRSSYEQYF
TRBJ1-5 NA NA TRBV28 TGTGCCAGCAGAACCACAGGGAGTGGGGGCAATCAGCCCCAGCATTTT CASRTTGSGGNQPQHF
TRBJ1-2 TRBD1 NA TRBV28 TGTGCCAGCGAGCTATCAGGGGGCGCGTATGGCTACACCTTC CASELSGGAYGYTF
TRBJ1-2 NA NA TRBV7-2 TGTGCCAGCAGCTTAGCCTCCGGGGGGCCTTATGGCTACACCTTC CASSLASGGPYGYTF
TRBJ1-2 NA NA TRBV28 TGTGCCAGCAGTTTACTACAGACCTATGGCTACACCTTC CASSLLQTYGYTF
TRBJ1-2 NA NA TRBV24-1 TGTGCCACCAGTGATTCCGACTCGAATGGCTACACCTTC CATSDSDSNGYTF
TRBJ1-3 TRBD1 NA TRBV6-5 TGTGCCAGCAGTTTTTACAGGGGGCTTTCTGGAAACACCATATATTTT CASSFYRGLSGNTIYF
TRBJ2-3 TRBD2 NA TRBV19 TGTGCCAGTAGCCATTACGGGACTAGCGGGGGATGGACAGATACGCAGTATTTT CASSHYGTSGGWTDTQYF
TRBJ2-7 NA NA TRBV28 TGTGCCAGCAGTTTATCTTCCTACGAGCAGTACTTC CASSLSSYEQYF
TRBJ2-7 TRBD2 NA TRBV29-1 TGCAGCGTTGAAGGGCGGGGGGACTACGAGCAGTACTTC CSVEGRGDYEQYF
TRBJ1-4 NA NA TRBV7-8 TGTGCCAGCAGCTTAGGGGGCGGGGGTGAAAAACTGTTTTTT CASSLGGGGEKLFF
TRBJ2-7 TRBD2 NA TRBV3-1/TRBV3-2 TGTGCCAGCAGCCCAAATAGCGGGGGGGGCTACGAGCAGTACTTC CASSPNSGGGYEQYF
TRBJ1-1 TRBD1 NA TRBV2 TGTGCCAGCAGTAATGACAGGGGTATCACTGAAGCTTTCTTT CASSNDRGITEAFF
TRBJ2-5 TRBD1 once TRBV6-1 TGTGCCAGCAGGGAAGAACCGGGACAGGGCTTCGGGGAGACCCAGTACTTC CASREEPGQGFGETQYF
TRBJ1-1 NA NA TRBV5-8 TGTGCCAGCAGCTCCAGGACGGGAATGAACACTGAAGCTTTCTTT CASSSRTGMNTEAFF
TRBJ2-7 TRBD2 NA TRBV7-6 TGTGCCAGCAGCCGAGCGGGAACCTCCTACGAGCAGTACTTC CASSRAGTSYEQYF
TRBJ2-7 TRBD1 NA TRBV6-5 TGTGCCAGCAGTTACCGAGGGACAGCCTCCTACGAGCAGTACTTC CASSYRGTASYEQYF
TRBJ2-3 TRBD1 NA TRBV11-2 TGTGCCAGCAGCTCGACAGGGGGCATTACGCAGTATTTT CASSSTGGITQYF
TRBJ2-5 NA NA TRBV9 TGTGCCAGCAGCGTATCGGTAACAGGCCAAGCAGGGACCCAGTACTTC CASSVSVTGQAGTQYF
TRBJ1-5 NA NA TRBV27 TGTGCCAGCAGTTTGAACAGGGATCGGCCCCAGCATTTT CASSLNRDRPQHF
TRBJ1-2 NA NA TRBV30 TGTGCCTGGAGTGTAGGGTCAGGGTTTGGCTACACCTTC CAWSVGSGFGYTF
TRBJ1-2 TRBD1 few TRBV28 TGTGCCAGCAGGGCGACAGGGGAGGACTATGGCTACACCTTC CASRATGEDYGYTF
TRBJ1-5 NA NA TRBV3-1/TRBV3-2 TGTGCCAGCAGCCAGACAGATAGCAATCAGCCCCAGCATTTT CASSQTDSNQPQHF
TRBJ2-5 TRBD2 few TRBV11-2 TGTGCCAGCAGCTTAGGTATTAGCGGGAAAGAGACCCAGTACTTC CASSLGISGKETQYF
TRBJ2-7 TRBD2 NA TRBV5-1 TGCGCCAGCAGCTTGAGGGAGGCTAGCGGGGGCCTCTCCTACGAGCAGTACTTC CASSLREASGGLSYEQYF
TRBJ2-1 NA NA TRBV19 TGTGCCAGTAGGACGGGGGACAATGAGCAGTTCTTC CASRTGDNEQFF